This TCR beta chain was captured by sequencing in a study of early T cells in non-severe SARS-CoV-2 infection. Using its own MiXCR run on the 5' RACE reads, TCRdb lists one record per CDR3 protein. There are tens of thousands of distinct CDR3 sequences in the sample; approximately 4.8% occur only once, and approximately 10% lies in the top ten. Study-wide results and caveats: VDJdb matching skewed toward anti-spike CD8 responses, missing private and CD4 specificities.

This clonotype showed up many times. Its matching antigen is unknown. V lost 1 base, J lost 7 bases, and 11 bases lay in between. This CDR3 contains 14 residues. Germline assignment: CDR1 SGHTA and CDR2 FQGTGA. The V and J genes are TRBV7-3 and TRBJ2-1; D might be TRBD1 (5 bases). The sequence was collected from an adult who was a healthcare worker with PCR-confirmed SARS-CoV-2 infection or an uninfected control (not recorded which). The sample consisted of whole blood. The CDR3 sequence: CASSLKVGHNEQFF. CDR3 nucleotide sequence: TGTGCCAGCAGCTTAAAAGTGGGGCATAATGAGCAGTTCTTC.